This T cell receptor (beta chain) derives from a study of shared clonotypes between healthy human individuals. Broader study findings: Sharing of clonotypes among donors was expected to vary with sequencing depth.

CDR1 is LNHDA, CDR2 SQIVND, per germline (reference sequence). The CDR3 runs 14 residues. With 2 bases removed from V and 0 bases from J, the gap between germline ends came to 8 bases. As to this clone: No antigen is known for it.

Deep level was the assay's run setting. About 30,000 T cell genomes, or 300 ng DNA, went into unsorted PBMC replicate PCRs. Sequencing used immunoSEQ multiplex PCR; TCRdb keeps in-frame clones, though not all of them. The sample has about 560,000 clones, around 78% seen once. Each of the donors was a healthy adult who was HIV-negative and had not had a recent acute infection or vaccination. The J gene is TRBJ2-7, the V gene TRBV19; no clear D. The specimen was PBMCs. The receptor's source is a woman in her thirties or forties in good health. Some clones in this sample may be carry-over from other donors' samples. For the CDR3, the DNA is TGTGCCAGTAGTATAAGGTTGAGCTCCTACGAGCAGTACTTC. The encoded protein is CASSIRLSSYEQYF.